Below are 10 T cell receptor beta chains sequenced from a single sample in a study of graft-versus-host responses after intestinal transplantation. These receptors are not linked to any known antigen. Clones were sequenced by immunoSEQ multiplex PCR, and TCRdb holds only the in-frame ones, with some missing. The sample includes some 130,000 clones, approximately 92% of them seen just once. Sequences were derived from unstimulated CD4+ T cells sorted from spleen or lymph node cells, sampled before intestinal transplant. These receptors were obtained from a human donor who received an intestinal transplant.

The V gene is TRBV6-6, the J gene TRBJ1-2, with D uncertain. CDR3 length: 13 amino acids. In germline, CDR1 is MNHNY, CDR2 SVGAGI (reference sequence). V lost 5 bases and J lost 6, with 13 bases in between. The CDR3 DNA sequence: TGTGCCAGCAGTAATACGGCAGTCGATGGCTACACCTTC. It codes for CASSNTAVDGYTF.

The chain recombines TRBV18 with TRBJ2-7, with TRBD2 matching 11 bases. In germline, CDR1 is KGHSH, CDR2 LQKENI. The CDR3 totals 14 residues. After removal of 5 bases from V and 4 bases from J, the junction contained 4 bases not matched to a gene. The CDR3 region has the DNA TGTGCCAGCTCAAAGACTAGCGGGGAATACGAGCAGTACTTC. This codes for CASSKTSGEYEQYF.

The V call is TRBV6-6, the J call TRBJ2-3; 10 bases agree with TRBD1. Per the germline V gene, CDR1 is MNHNY and CDR2 is SVGAGI (reference sequence). Trimming at V came to 6 bases and at J to 4 bases, leaving 7 bases not matched to a gene. The CDR3 contains 15 residues. The DNA for the CDR3 is TGTGCCAGCAGCACCGGGACAGGGGTCGCAGATACGCAGTATTTT. It codes for CASSTGTGVADTQYF.

The rearrangement joins TRBV27 to TRBJ1-6, with 7 positions matching TRBD1. CDR1 and CDR2 (germline): MNHEY, SMNVEV (reference sequence). The CDR3 loop spans 17 amino acids. V was clipped by 4 bases and J by 1 base; unmatched bases: 7. The CDR3, as DNA: TGTGCCAGCAGTTCCGACAGGGTAGGGTCCTATAATTCACCCCTCCACTTT. It encodes CASSSDRVGSYNSPLHF.

The V and J genes are TRBV9 and TRBJ2-3; D call uncertain. Deletions cut 0 bases from V and 2 bases from J, with 10 bases between. Germline V CDR1 and CDR2: SGDLS, YYNGEE. This CDR3 contains 15 residues. CDR3 coding DNA: TGTGCCAGCAGCGTAGGCCAGCTCTACACAGATACGCAGTATTTT. Translating it yields CASSVGQLYTDTQYF.

The chain combines TRBV5-4 with TRBJ1-2; D is unclear. Germline loops: CDR1 SGHNT, CDR2 YYREEE (reference sequence). This CDR3 contains 13 residues. Trimming took off 4 bases at V and 4 bases at J, with 11 bases between the two ends. The CDR3 loop reads CASSRVSIYGYTF. In nucleotides, the CDR3 is TGTGCCAGCAGCCGGGTCTCTATCTATGGCTACACCTTC.

The sample holds a few counts of this clone. The rearrangement uses TRBV5-1 and TRBJ1-1, with a possible D match to TRBD1 (5 bases). CDR1 is SGHRS and CDR2 is YFSETQ in the germline V gene. CDR3 size: 14 residues. Trimming stripped 0 bases from V and 3 bases from J, with 9 bases between. CDR3 protein: CASSLVPGDTEAFF. CDR3 sequence (DNA): TGCGCCAGCAGCTTGGTTCCGGGGGACACTGAAGCTTTCTTT.

Concerning this clone itself: The same CDR3 is also encoded by other DNA sequences in this sample. V is TRBV6-6 and J is TRBJ1-1; 10 positions agree with TRBD1. Germline V CDR1 and CDR2: MNHNY, SVGAGI (reference sequence). J gave up 11 bases and V 6 bases, and 6 bases lay outside the gene matches. This CDR3 comprises 12 residues. The CDR3 region has the DNA TGTGCCAGCAGCCGGGACAGGGGCGTTGCTTTCTTT. This translates into CASSRDRGVAFF.

The chain joins TRBV6-1 to TRBJ1-2; D unclear. V lost 6 bases and J lost 3, with 11 bases in between. CDR1 MNHNS and CDR2 SASEGT come from the germline V gene. The CDR3 is 13 residues long. CDR3 region: CASSQMTDYGYTF. The CDR3 nucleotides read TGTGCCAGCAGCCAAATGACGGACTATGGCTACACCTTC.

The chain links TRBV21-1 to TRBJ2-1; the D call TRBD1 from the table was never checked on the DNA. TRBV21-1 has pseudogene status. The CDR3 spans 15 residues. The CDR3 sequence is CASSKGTSTGNEQFF. In nucleotides, the CDR3 is TGTGCCAGCAGCAAAGGTACTTCAACAGGGAATGAGCAGTTCTTC.